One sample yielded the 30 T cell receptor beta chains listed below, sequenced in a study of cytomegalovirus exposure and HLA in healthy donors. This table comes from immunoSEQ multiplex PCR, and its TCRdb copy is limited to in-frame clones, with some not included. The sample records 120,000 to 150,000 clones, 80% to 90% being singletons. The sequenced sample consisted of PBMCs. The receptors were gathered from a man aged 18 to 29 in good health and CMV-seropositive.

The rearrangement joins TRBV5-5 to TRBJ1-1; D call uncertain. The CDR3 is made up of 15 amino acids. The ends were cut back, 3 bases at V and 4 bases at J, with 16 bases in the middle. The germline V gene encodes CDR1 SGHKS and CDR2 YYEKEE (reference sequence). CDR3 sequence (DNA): TGTGCCAGCAGCTCCCAAGGAGCCCGTAGCACTGAAGCTTTCTTT. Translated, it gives CASSSQGARSTEAFF.

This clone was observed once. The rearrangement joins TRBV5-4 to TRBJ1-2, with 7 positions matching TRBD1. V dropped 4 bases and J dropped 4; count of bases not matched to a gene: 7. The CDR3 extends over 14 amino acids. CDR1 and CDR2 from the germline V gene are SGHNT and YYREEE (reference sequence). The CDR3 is CASSPQTGSYGYTF. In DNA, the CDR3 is TGTGCCAGCAGCCCCCAGACAGGGAGCTATGGCTACACCTTC.

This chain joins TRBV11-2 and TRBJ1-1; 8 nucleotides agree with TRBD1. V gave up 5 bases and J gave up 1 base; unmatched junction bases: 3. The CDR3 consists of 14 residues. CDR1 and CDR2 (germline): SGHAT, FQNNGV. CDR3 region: CASSRTGGNTEAFF. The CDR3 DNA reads TGTGCCAGCAGCCGCACAGGGGGGAACACTGAAGCTTTCTTT.

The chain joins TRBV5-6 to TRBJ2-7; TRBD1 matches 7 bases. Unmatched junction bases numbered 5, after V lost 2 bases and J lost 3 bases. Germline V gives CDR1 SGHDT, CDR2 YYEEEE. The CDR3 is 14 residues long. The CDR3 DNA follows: TGTGCCAGCAGCTTACCGGACAGGTACTACGAGCAGTACTTC. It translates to CASSLPDRYYEQYF. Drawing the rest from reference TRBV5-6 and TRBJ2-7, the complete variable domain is DAGVTQSPTHLIKTRGQQVTLRCSPKSGHDTVSWYQQALGQGPQFIFQYYEEEERQRGNFPDRFSGHQFPNYSSELNVNALLLGDSALYLCASSLPDRYYEQYFGPGTRLTVT.

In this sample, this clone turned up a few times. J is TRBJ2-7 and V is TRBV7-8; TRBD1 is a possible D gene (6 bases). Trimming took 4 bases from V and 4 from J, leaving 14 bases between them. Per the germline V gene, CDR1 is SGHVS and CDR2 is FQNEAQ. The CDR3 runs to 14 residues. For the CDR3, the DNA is TGTGCCAGCAGCTCAGGGCAGGGGATGTACGAGCAGTACTTC. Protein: CASSSGQGMYEQYF.

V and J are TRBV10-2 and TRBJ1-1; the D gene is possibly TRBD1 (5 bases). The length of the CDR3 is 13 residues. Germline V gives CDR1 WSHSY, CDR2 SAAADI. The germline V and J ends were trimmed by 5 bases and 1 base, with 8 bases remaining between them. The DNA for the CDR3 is TGCGCCAGCAGTTTTCAGGGGAACACTGAAGCTTTCTTT. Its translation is CASSFQGNTEAFF.

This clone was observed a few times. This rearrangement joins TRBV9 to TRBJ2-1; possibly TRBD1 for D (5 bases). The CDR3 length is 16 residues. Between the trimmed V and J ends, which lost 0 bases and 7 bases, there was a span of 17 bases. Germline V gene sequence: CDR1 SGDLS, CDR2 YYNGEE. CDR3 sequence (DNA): TGTGCCAGCAGCGTAGTCGTCCAGGGTTATACGAATGAGCAGTTCTTC. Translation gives CASSVVVQGYTNEQFF. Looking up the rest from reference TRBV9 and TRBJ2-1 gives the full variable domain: DSGVTQTPKHLITATGQRVTLRCSPRSGDLSVYWYQQSLDQGLQFLIQYYNGEERAKGNILERFSAQQFPDLHSELNLSSLELGDSALYFCASSVVVQGYTNEQFFGPGTRLTVL.

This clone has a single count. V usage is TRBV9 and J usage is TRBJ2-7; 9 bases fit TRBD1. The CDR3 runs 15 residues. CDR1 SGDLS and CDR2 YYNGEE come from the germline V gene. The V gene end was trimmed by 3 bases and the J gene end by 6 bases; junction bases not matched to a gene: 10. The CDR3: CASSAPGQGVSEQYF. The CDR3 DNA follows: TGTGCCAGCAGCGCTCCGGGACAGGGAGTATCCGAGCAGTACTTC.

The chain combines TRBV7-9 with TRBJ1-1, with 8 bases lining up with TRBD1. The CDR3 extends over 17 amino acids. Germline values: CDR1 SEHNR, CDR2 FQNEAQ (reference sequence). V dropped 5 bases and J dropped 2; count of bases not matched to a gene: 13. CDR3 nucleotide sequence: TGTGCCAGCAGCCCGCGCCTCCGGGACAGGAGTAACACTGAAGCTTTCTTT. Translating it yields CASSPRLRDRSNTEAFF. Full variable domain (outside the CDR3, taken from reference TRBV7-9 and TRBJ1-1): DTGVSQNPRHKITKRGQNVTFRCDPISEHNRLYWYRQTLGQGPEFLTYFQNEAQLEKSRLLSDRFSAERPKGSFSTLEIQRTEQGDSAMYLCASSPRLRDRSNTEAFFGQGTRLTVV.

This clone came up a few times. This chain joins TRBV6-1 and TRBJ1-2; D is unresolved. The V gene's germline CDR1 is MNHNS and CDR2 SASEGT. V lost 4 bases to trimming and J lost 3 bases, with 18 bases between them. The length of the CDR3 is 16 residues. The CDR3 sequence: CASSVDEGELHYGYTF. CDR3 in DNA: TGTGCCAGCAGTGTCGATGAGGGAGAACTTCACTATGGCTACACCTTC.

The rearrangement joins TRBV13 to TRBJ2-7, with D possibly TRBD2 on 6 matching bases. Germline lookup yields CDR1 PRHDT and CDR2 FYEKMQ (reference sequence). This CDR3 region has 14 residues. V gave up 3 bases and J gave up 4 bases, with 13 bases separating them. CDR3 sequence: CASSFGGPQYEQYF. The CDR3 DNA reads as TGTGCCAGCAGCTTCGGAGGGCCCCAGTACGAGCAGTACTTC.

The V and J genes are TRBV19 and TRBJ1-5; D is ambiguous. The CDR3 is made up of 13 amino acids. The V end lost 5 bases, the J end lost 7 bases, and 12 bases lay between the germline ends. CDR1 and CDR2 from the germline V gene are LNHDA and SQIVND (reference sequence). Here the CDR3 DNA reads TGTGCCAGTAGTCCTGGCCATACACAGCCCCAGCATTTT. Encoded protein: CASSPGHTQPQHF.

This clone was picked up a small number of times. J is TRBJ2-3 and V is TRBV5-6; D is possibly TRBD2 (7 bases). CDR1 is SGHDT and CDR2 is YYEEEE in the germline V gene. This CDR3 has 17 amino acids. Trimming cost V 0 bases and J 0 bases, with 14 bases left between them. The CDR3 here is CASSLAGGITSTDTQYF. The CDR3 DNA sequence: TGTGCCAGCAGCTTGGCGGGGGGCATAACTAGCACAGATACGCAGTATTTT.

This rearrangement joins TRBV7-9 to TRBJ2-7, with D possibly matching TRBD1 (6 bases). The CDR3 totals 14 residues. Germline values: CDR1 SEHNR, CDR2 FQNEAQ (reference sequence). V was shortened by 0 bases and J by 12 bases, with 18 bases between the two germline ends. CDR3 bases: TGTGCCAGCAGCTTAGCGATTGACCACGGGACACCGTACTTC. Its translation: CASSLAIDHGTPYF.

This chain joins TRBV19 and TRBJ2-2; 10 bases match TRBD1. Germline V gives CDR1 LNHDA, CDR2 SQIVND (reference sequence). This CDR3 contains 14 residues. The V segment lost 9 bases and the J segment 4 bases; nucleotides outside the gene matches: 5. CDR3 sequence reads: CASRDRGSTGELFF. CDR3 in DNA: TGTGCCAGCCGGGACAGGGGCAGCACCGGGGAGCTGTTTTTT.

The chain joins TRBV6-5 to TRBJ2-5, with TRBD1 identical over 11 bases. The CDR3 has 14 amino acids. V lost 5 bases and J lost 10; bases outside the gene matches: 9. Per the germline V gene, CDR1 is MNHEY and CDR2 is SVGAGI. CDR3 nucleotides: TGTGCCAGCAGTACGGGACAGGGGGTCACCATCCAGTACTTC. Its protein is CASSTGQGVTIQYF.

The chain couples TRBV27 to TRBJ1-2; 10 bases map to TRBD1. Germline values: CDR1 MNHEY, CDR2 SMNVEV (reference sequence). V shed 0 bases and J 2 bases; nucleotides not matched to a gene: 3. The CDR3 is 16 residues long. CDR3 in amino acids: CASSLSTGGSNYGYTF. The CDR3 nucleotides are TGTGCCAGCAGTTTATCGACAGGGGGCTCGAACTATGGCTACACCTTC.

This CDR3 reads CASSSSLDTQYF. DNA for the CDR3: TGTGCCAGCAGTTCCTCACTAGACACGCAGTATTTT. This sequence joins TRBV28 and TRBJ2-3; possibly TRBD2 for D (5 bases). Per germline, CDR1 MDHEN and CDR2 SYDVKM. The CDR3 totals 12 residues. With 4 bases removed from V and 9 bases from J, the gap between germline ends came to 11 bases.

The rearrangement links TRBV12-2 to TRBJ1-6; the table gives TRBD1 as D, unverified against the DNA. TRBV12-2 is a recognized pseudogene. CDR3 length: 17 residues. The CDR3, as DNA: TGTGCAAGTCGGGGGGCTGGAGACGTCTCCTATAATTCACCCCTCCACTTT. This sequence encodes CASRGAGDVSYNSPLHF.

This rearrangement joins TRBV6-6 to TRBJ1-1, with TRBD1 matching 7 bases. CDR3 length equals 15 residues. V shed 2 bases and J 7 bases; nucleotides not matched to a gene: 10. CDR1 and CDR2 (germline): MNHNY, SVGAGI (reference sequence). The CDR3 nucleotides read TGTGCCAGCAGTTACCCCAGGGGGACAGCTGGTGAAGCTTTCTTT. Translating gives CASSYPRGTAGEAFF.

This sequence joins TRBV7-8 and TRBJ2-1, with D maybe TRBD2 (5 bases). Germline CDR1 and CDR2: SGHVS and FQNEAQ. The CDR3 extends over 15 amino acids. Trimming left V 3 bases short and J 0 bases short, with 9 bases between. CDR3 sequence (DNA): TGTGCCAGCAGCTTTAGCGTTATCTCCTACAATGAGCAGTTCTTC. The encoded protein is CASSFSVISYNEQFF.

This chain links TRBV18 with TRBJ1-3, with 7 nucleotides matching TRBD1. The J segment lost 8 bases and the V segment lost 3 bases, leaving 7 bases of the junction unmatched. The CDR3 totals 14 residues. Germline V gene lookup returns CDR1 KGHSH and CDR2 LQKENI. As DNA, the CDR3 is TGTGCCAGCTCACCCTGGACAGGAGAGGACACCATATATTTT. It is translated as CASSPWTGEDTIYF.

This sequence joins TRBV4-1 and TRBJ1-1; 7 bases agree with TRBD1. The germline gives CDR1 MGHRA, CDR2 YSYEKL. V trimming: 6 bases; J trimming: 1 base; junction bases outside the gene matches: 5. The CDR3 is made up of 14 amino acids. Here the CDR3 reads CASSSDRANTEAFF. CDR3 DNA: TGCGCCAGCAGTTCCGACAGGGCGAACACTGAAGCTTTCTTT.

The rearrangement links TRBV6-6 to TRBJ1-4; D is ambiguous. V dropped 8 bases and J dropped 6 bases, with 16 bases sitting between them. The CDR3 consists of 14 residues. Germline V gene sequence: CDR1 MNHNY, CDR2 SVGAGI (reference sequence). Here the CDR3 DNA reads TGTGCCAGCTCCCCGGGGAGGGCAGATGAAAAACTGTTTTTT. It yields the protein CASSPGRADEKLFF.

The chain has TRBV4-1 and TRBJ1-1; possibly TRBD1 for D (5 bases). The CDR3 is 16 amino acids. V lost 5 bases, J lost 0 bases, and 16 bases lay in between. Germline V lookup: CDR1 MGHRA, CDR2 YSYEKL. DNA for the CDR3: TGCGCCAGCAGCTCGCTAGGGGTCCGGTTGAACACTGAAGCTTTCTTT. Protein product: CASSSLGVRLNTEAFF.

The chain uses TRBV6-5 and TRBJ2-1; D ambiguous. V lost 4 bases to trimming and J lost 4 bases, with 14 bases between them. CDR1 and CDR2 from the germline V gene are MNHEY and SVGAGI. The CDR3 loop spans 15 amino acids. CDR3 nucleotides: TGTGCCAGCAGTTCGACACATGGATCTTACAATGAGCAGTTCTTC. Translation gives CASSSTHGSYNEQFF.

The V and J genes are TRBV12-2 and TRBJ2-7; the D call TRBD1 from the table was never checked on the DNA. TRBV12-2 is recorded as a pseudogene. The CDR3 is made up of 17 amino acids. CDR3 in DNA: TGTGCAAGTCGCTGGTCGGTGGGGGACAGGGGAAATTACGAGCAGTACTTC. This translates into CASRWSVGDRGNYEQYF.

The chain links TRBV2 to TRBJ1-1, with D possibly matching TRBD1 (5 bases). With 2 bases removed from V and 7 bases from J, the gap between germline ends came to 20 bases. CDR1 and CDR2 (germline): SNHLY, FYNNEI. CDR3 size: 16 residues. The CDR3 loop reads CASSERRQGGEREAFF. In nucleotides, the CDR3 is TGTGCCAGCAGTGAAAGAAGGCAGGGAGGGGAGCGTGAAGCTTTCTTT.

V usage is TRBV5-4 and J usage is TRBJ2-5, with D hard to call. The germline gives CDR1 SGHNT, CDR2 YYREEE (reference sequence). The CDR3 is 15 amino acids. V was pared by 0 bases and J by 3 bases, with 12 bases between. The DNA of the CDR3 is TGTGCCAGCAGCTTGGTGCGGTCCAGAGAAGAGACCCAGTACTTC. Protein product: CASSLVRSREETQYF.

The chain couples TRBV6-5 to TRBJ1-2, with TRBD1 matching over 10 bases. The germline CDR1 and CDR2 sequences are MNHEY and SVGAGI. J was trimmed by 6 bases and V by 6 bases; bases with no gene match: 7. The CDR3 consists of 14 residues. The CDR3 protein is CASRPPDRGDGYTF. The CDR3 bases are TGTGCCAGCAGACCTCCGGACAGGGGGGATGGCTACACCTTC.